One sample yielded the 16 T cell receptor beta chains listed below, sequenced in a study of human T cells and chemical hapten exposure. Using its own MiXCR run on the RACE reads, TCRdb lists one record per CDR3 protein. The repertoire holds roughly 80,000 distinct CDR3 sequences, with about 10% as singletons. The sample's time point: patch test 1, 2 weeks after DPC sensitization. Described treatment: therapeutic diphenylcyclopropenone sensitization with weekly scalp DPC. This material consisted of whole blood, taken in connection with sensitization to the hapten diphenylcyclopropenone (DPC). These receptors all come from a woman aged 50 to 60 with alopecia areata. Some clones in this sample may be carry-over from other donors' samples.

This clonotype was found many times. V and J are TRBV7-9 and TRBJ2-2; 7 bases match TRBD1. Germline trimming cut 1 base from V and 0 bases from J; bases unmatched to any gene: 17. The CDR3 loop spans 21 amino acids. Germline CDR1 SEHNR, CDR2 FQNEAQ (reference sequence). The CDR3 here is CASSLVNSRHRGPANTGELFF. The CDR3, as DNA: TGTGCCAGCAGCTTAGTAAATTCGCGTCACAGGGGTCCCGCGAACACCGGGGAGCTGTTTTTT. Combining the CDR3 with reference TRBV7-9 and TRBJ2-2 gives the whole variable domain DTGVSQNPRHKITKRGQNVTFRCDPISEHNRLYWYRQTLGQGPEFLTYFQNEAQLEKSRLLSDRFSAERPKGSFSTLEIQRTEQGDSAMYLCASSLVNSRHRGPANTGELFFGEGSRLTVL.

This clonotype was counted only a few times. V and J are TRBV20-1 and TRBJ1-6; TRBD1 aligns across 7 bases. This CDR3 region has 16 residues. CDR1 DFQATT and CDR2 SNEGSKA come from the germline V gene (reference sequence). Losses at the gene ends were 2 bases for V and 0 bases for J; bases not matched to a gene: 4. The CDR3 DNA reads TGCAGTGCTAGAAAACAGGGGAGCTCCTATAATTCACCCCTCCACTTT. Its translation is CSARKQGSSYNSPLHF.

At least ten counts were recorded for this clonotype. The rearrangement joins TRBV4-3 to TRBJ2-2; no definite D call. Trimming took off 4 bases at V and 7 bases at J, with 10 bases between the two ends. CDR1 is LGHNA, CDR2 YSLEER, per germline. The CDR3 consists of 13 residues. CDR3 sequence reads: CASSRQLGGELFF. The CDR3 nucleotides are TGCGCCAGCAGCCGGCAGCTGGGCGGGGAGCTGTTTTTT.

This clonotype was observed a handful of times. The chain joins TRBV19 to TRBJ2-7; D gene ambiguous. V shed 4 bases and J shed 7 bases, with 17 bases lying between them. The CDR3 has 14 residues. The germline gives CDR1 LNHDA, CDR2 SQIVND (reference sequence). The CDR3: CASSTIPTFGEQYF. As DNA, the CDR3 is TGTGCCAGTAGTACGATTCCCACCTTCGGGGAGCAGTACTTC.

The table lists this clonotype with a few counts. This CDR3 is CASSTTGNNEQFF. Written as DNA, the CDR3 is TGTGCCAGCAGCACGACAGGGAACAATGAGCAGTTCTTC. The chain recombines TRBV6-2 or TRBV6-3 with TRBJ2-1, with 7 bases aligning to TRBD1. V was clipped by 6 bases and J by 5 bases; unmatched bases: 4. The CDR3 sequence is 13 residues long. CDR1 is MNHEY and CDR2 is SVGEGT in the germline V gene.

This clonotype was seen ten or more times. The chain links TRBV18 to TRBJ2-1; TRBD2 matches at 13 bases. The CDR3 extends over 15 amino acids. CDR1 KGHSH and CDR2 LQKENI come from the germline V gene. V lost 6 bases and J lost 5; bases outside the gene matches: 4. This CDR3 is CASSVGLAGNNEQFF. CDR3 DNA sequence: TGTGCCAGCTCGGTGGGACTAGCGGGAAACAATGAGCAGTTCTTC.

This clonotype appeared many times. The chain uses TRBV10-3 and TRBJ2-1; D is possibly TRBD2 (6 bases). The V end was cut by 10 bases, the J end by 2 bases, with 21 bases between. Germline V gene data show CDR1 as ENHRY and CDR2 as SYGVKD. The CDR3 totals 16 residues. CDR3 sequence: CATTVGGEGAYNEQFF. The CDR3 DNA reads TGTGCCACCACGGTCGGGGGTGAGGGTGCCTACAATGAGCAGTTCTTC.

The chain carries TRBV12-3 or TRBV12-4 and TRBJ2-7, with TRBD1 matching over 8 bases. Germline trimming cut 5 bases from V and 0 bases from J; bases unmatched to any gene: 6. The CDR3 sequence is 15 residues long. The CDR3 nucleotides are TGTGCCAGCAGTCTCGGACAGGGAGCCTCCTACGAGCAGTACTTC. It codes for CASSLGQGASYEQYF.

The rearrangement uses TRBV18 and TRBJ2-4; possible D gene TRBD1, 6 bases. The V end was cut by 5 bases, the J end by 0 bases, with 11 bases between. Per germline, CDR1 KGHSH and CDR2 LQKENI. The CDR3 sequence is 15 residues long. The CDR3 sequence is CASSTQGLAKNIQYF. The DNA for the CDR3 is TGTGCCAGCTCAACACAGGGATTAGCCAAAAACATTCAGTACTTC.

As for this clonotype: Compared with germline, one end of the junction differs, possibly owing to a read error. The chain links TRBV20-1 to TRBJ1-1; D gene unclear. The CDR3 runs 12 residues. Germline CDR1 reads DFQATT; CDR2 reads SNEGSKA (reference sequence). CDR3 region: CIAPTGNTEAFF. CDR3 coding DNA: TGCATTGCTCCCACCGGTAACACTGAAGCTTTCTTT.

This clonotype has ten or more counts. The chain carries TRBV29-1 and TRBJ2-3, with 8 bases that match TRBD1. Per the germline V gene, CDR1 is SQVTM and CDR2 is ANQGSEA. V lost 8 bases and J lost 3; bases outside the gene matches: 10. The CDR3 loop spans 14 amino acids. The CDR3 DNA reads as TGCAGCTCCCGCGGCAGGGGGCGGACAGATACGCAGTATTTT. It translates to CSSRGRGRTDTQYF.

V is TRBV7-9 and J is TRBJ2-3; 9 positions match TRBD2. V lost 5 bases and J lost 5; bases outside the gene matches: 17. CDR1 and CDR2 from the germline V gene are SEHNR and FQNEAQ (reference sequence). This CDR3 has 18 amino acids. The CDR3 spells CASSPERTTSGLRDTQYF. The CDR3 nucleotides are TGTGCCAGCAGCCCAGAAAGGACGACTAGCGGCCTTAGAGATACGCAGTATTTT.

The rearrangement uses TRBV18 and TRBJ1-2, with D tentatively TRBD1 (5 bases). This CDR3 contains 14 residues. V lost 8 bases, J lost 4 bases, and 17 bases lay in between. Per the germline V gene, CDR1 is KGHSH and CDR2 is LQKENI. The CDR3 region is CASTSGTAIYGYTF. CDR3 coding DNA: TGTGCCAGCACCTCCGGGACGGCAATCTATGGCTACACCTTC.

In this sample, this clonotype turned up a few times. V is TRBV5-1 and J is TRBJ2-1, with 9 nucleotides matching TRBD1. In germline, CDR1 is SGHRS, CDR2 YFSETQ. There are 14 residues in the CDR3. J lost 6 bases, V lost 4 bases, and 5 bases had no gene match. The CDR3 spells CASSGGTGINEQFF. CDR3 DNA: TGCGCCAGCAGCGGGGGGACAGGGATCAATGAGCAGTTCTTC.

This clonotype appeared many times. The gene calls are TRBV4-2 and TRBJ1-4; D gene unclear. This CDR3 is 16 amino acids long. From germline, CDR1 is LGHNA and CDR2 YNFKEQ. V was shortened by 1 base and J by 0 bases, with 9 bases between the two germline ends. The CDR3 sequence is CASSQGVAATNEKLFF. CDR3 in DNA: TGTGCCAGCAGCCAAGGGGTCGCGGCAACTAATGAAAAACTGTTTTTT.

This clonotype occurred a few times. The V gene is TRBV3-1, the J gene TRBJ1-5; a weak D match, TRBD1 (6 bases). CDR3 length equals 12 residues. The V end lost 3 bases, the J end lost 11 bases, and 11 bases lay between the germline ends. CDR1 is LGHDT and CDR2 is YNNKEL in the germline V gene (reference sequence). This CDR3 reads CASSQTEGAQHF. In DNA, the CDR3 is TGTGCCAGCAGCCAGACGGAGGGGGCCCAGCATTTT.